This T cell receptor (beta chain) was identified in a study of PD-L1 blockade in urothelial cancer. Sequencing used immunoSEQ multiplex PCR; TCRdb keeps in-frame clones, though not all of them. This table holds under 20,000 clones, about 80% found once. Stated time point: peripheral blood 6 weeks after treatment start. Patients yielded 1 to 8 samples each, pretreatment and on-treatment. The J segment lost 4 bases and the V segment lost 1 base, leaving 4 bases of the junction unmatched. The CDR3 totals 16 residues. The germline V gene encodes CDR1 LGHNT and CDR2 FRNRAP. The sequence derives from a man in his forties or fifties with urothelial cancer. The J gene is TRBJ2-1, the V gene TRBV12-5; 10 positions match TRBD1. The source was PBMCs, collected around atezolizumab (anti-PD-L1) treatment. In DNA, the CDR3 is TGTGCTAGTGGTTTGGGGGACAGGGGCCGGTACAATGAGCAGTTCTTC. Translated: CASGLGDRGRYNEQFF.